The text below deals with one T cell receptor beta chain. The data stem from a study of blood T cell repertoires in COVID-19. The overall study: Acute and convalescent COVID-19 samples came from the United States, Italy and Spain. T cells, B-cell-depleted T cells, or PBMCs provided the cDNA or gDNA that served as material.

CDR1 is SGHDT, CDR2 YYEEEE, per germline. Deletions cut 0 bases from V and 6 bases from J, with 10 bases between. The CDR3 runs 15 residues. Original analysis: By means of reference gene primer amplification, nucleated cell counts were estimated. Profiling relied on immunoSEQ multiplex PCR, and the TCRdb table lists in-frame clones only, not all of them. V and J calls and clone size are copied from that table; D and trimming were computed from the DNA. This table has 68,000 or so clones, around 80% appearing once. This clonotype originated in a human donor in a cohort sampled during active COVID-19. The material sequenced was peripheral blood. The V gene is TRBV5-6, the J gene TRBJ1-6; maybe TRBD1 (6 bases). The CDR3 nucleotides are TGTGCCAGCAGCTTGGGGGCCAGGGGTAATTCACCCCTCCACTTT. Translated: CASSLGARGNSPLHF.